A single sample is the source of the 32 T cell receptor beta chains below, sequenced in a study of cytomegalovirus exposure and HLA in healthy donors. A multiplex PCR was run with 60 Vbeta primers and 13 Jbeta primers. Clones were sequenced by immunoSEQ multiplex PCR, and TCRdb holds only the in-frame ones, with some missing. The sample has 150,000 to 200,000 clones, approximately 80% seen once; the top ten hold approximately 2.3%. Source material: PBMCs. The source of these receptors is a man aged 50 to 60 in good health and CMV-seropositive.

A few counts support this clone. The chain is built from TRBV7-2 and TRBJ1-4, with D possibly being TRBD1 (5 bases). Germline V gene data show CDR1 as SGHTA and CDR2 as FQGNSA. The V and J ends lost 5 bases and 8 bases respectively, with 18 bases between them. CDR3 length equals 15 residues. This CDR3 is CASSPRAAGLEKLFF. Here the CDR3 DNA reads TGTGCCAGCAGCCCACGGGCGGCGGGGCTCGAAAAACTGTTTTTT.

CDR3 nucleotides: TGTGCCAGCAGTCAGGGGACGAATAGCAATCAGCCCCAGCATTTT. Its translation: CASSQGTNSNQPQHF. The chain joins TRBV27 to TRBJ1-5; tentative D call: TRBD1 (6 bases). V lost 5 bases, J lost 0 bases, and 11 bases lay in between. Germline CDR1 and CDR2: MNHEY and SMNVEV (reference sequence). The CDR3 covers 15 residues.

This sequence joins TRBV29-1 and TRBJ1-1; perhaps TRBD1 as D (6 bases). The CDR3 sequence is 14 residues long. The V and J ends lost 4 bases and 7 bases respectively, with 19 bases between them. The germline V gene encodes CDR1 SQVTM and CDR2 ANQGSEA. The CDR3: CSVVGHPRSLEAFF. The DNA for the CDR3 is TGCAGCGTTGTGGGACACCCAAGAAGCCTTGAAGCTTTCTTT.

The chain joins TRBV4-3 to TRBJ2-1; 9 nucleotides match TRBD1. This CDR3 is 14 amino acids long. V lost 3 bases, J lost 7 bases, and 4 bases stayed unmatched. CDR1 and CDR2 from the germline V gene are LGHNA and YSLEER. Written as DNA, the CDR3 is TGCGCCAGCAGCCAGTGGGACAGGGAAAATGAGCAGTTCTTC. It codes for CASSQWDRENEQFF.

The gene calls are TRBV15 and TRBJ1-3, with D maybe TRBD1 (6 bases). V was shortened by 3 bases and J by 2 bases, with 8 bases between the two germline ends. This CDR3 has 14 amino acids. From germline, CDR1 is LNHNV and CDR2 YYDKDF (reference sequence). CDR3 DNA sequence: TGTGCCACCAGCAGGAGGGGGACTGGAAACACCATATATTTT. Protein: CATSRRGTGNTIYF.

J is TRBJ1-3 and V is TRBV28, with D tentatively TRBD1 (6 bases). Per the germline V gene, CDR1 is MDHEN and CDR2 is SYDVKM. CDR3 size: 14 residues. V gave up 2 bases and J gave up 5 bases, with 10 bases separating them. Here the CDR3 reads CASSLTGSRNTIYF. The CDR3 nucleotides read TGTGCCAGCAGTTTAACAGGGTCGAGAAACACCATATATTTT.

This clone was detected once. This chain connects TRBV9 to TRBJ1-2, with 9 bases aligning to TRBD1. CDR1 and CDR2 from the germline V gene are SGDLS and YYNGEE. Germline trimming cut 7 bases from V and 6 bases from J; bases unmatched to any gene: 4. CDR3 length: 12 amino acids. CDR3 coding DNA: TGTGCCAGCGGAGACAGGGGGAATGGCTACACCTTC. Translating it yields CASGDRGNGYTF.

The V and J genes are TRBV4-3 and TRBJ1-2; D not certain. This CDR3 region has 16 residues. The V gene lost 4 bases and the J gene lost 4 bases, with 19 bases spanning the gap. Germline V lookup: CDR1 LGHNA, CDR2 YSLEER. The CDR3 loop reads CASSPRSGVQTYGYTF. In nucleotides, the CDR3 is TGCGCCAGCAGCCCGCGAAGCGGAGTACAGACCTATGGCTACACCTTC.

The CDR3 region has the DNA TGTGCCAGCAGTGACAGCGGCAGCTATGAGCAGTTCTTC. This encodes CASSDSGSYEQFF. V gene TRBV6-4 combines with J gene TRBJ2-1; possibly TRBD2 for D (5 bases). V dropped 2 bases and J dropped 8 bases, with 10 bases sitting between them. The CDR3 totals 13 residues. Per germline, CDR1 MRHNA and CDR2 SNTAGT.

The chain combines TRBV19 with TRBJ2-7; a possible D gene is TRBD2 (6 bases). Germline V CDR1 and CDR2: LNHDA, SQIVND (reference sequence). The CDR3 covers 16 residues. Trimming left V 1 base short and J 1 base short, with 14 bases between. CDR3 sequence (DNA): TGTGCCAGTAGTATAGCGGAGGGAATGGCGTCCTACGAGCAGTACTTC. Translating gives CASSIAEGMASYEQYF.

This sequence joins TRBV7-9 and TRBJ2-7; TRBD1 matches 7 bases. Germline CDR1 SEHNR, CDR2 FQNEAQ (reference sequence). The CDR3 sequence is 15 residues long. The V segment lost 5 bases and the J segment 2 bases; nucleotides outside the gene matches: 9. The DNA of the CDR3 is TGTGCCAGCAGCCTATACCGGGACAGAACCTACGAGCAGTACTTC. It yields the protein CASSLYRDRTYEQYF. The whole variable domain, filled in from reference TRBV7-9 and TRBJ2-7, reads DTGVSQNPRHKITKRGQNVTFRCDPISEHNRLYWYRQTLGQGPEFLTYFQNEAQLEKSRLLSDRFSAERPKGSFSTLEIQRTEQGDSAMYLCASSLYRDRTYEQYFGPGTRLTVT.

The V and J genes are TRBV6-5 and TRBJ2-5; 8 bases map to TRBD2. CDR3 length: 14 residues. Germline loops: CDR1 MNHEY, CDR2 SVGAGI. Trimming took 4 bases from V and 4 from J; bases not matched to a gene: 5. The CDR3 nucleotides are TGTGCCAGCAGTTTAGCGGGGAAACCAGAGACCCAGTACTTC. Encoded protein: CASSLAGKPETQYF.

The chain is built from TRBV10-2 and TRBJ1-5; 9 bases match TRBD1. Germline V gene lookup returns CDR1 WSHSY and CDR2 SAAADI. This CDR3 has 16 residues. V dropped 7 bases and J dropped 2; count of bases not matched to a gene: 9. The CDR3 reads CASTHTDRGGNQPQHF. The CDR3 coding sequence is TGCGCCAGCACCCACACCGACAGGGGGGGCAATCAGCCCCAGCATTTT.

Written as DNA, the CDR3 is TGTGCCACCAGCAGAGATAGTATGGGAGTCTATGGCTACACCTTC. This gives the protein CATSRDSMGVYGYTF. The rearrangement joins TRBV15 to TRBJ1-2; the D is unclear. CDR1 is LNHNV and CDR2 is YYDKDF in the germline V gene (reference sequence). This CDR3 has 15 amino acids. V shed 0 bases and J shed 4 bases, with 12 bases lying between them.

This clone was seen only once. The chain joins TRBV2 to TRBJ1-2; the D is unclear. Germline lookup yields CDR1 SNHLY and CDR2 FYNNEI. Trimming removed 4 bases at V and 4 bases at J, with 10 bases between. This CDR3 comprises 13 residues. CDR3 nucleotide sequence: TGTGCCAGCAGTGTCCAGAACGTCTATGGCTACACCTTC. It translates to CASSVQNVYGYTF.

About this clone itself: Germline is not matched at one junction end, which may reflect a read error. The V call is TRBV6-5, the J call TRBJ1-1, with a tentative D call TRBD1 (6 bases). CDR1 is MNHEY and CDR2 is SVGAGI in the germline V gene. This CDR3 is 13 amino acids long. The CDR3 is CASSVQGNSEAFF. The DNA for the CDR3 is TGTGCCAGCAGTGTGCAGGGGAACTCTGAAGCTTTCTTT.

V gene TRBV5-6 combines with J gene TRBJ2-7, with 8 bases fitting TRBD1. Losses at the gene ends were 2 bases for V and 3 bases for J; bases not matched to a gene: 4. Germline lookup yields CDR1 SGHDT and CDR2 YYEEEE. This CDR3 region has 14 residues. This CDR3 reads CASSLGTGNYEQYF. The CDR3 nucleotides read TGTGCCAGCAGCTTAGGGACAGGAAACTACGAGCAGTACTTC.

V usage is TRBV27 and J usage is TRBJ1-6, with TRBD1 matching over 9 bases. V gave up 3 bases and J gave up 6 bases; unmatched junction bases: 3. Per the germline V gene, CDR1 is MNHEY and CDR2 is SMNVEV (reference sequence). The CDR3 runs 15 residues. The CDR3 coding sequence is TGTGCCAGCAGTTTGGGACAGGGTGGTAATTCACCCCTCCACTTT. This translates into CASSLGQGGNSPLHF.

The genes are TRBV7-3 and TRBJ1-1; 8 nucleotides agree with TRBD1. The CDR3 is 13 amino acids. V trimming: 4 bases; J trimming: 4 bases; junction bases outside the gene matches: 2. CDR1 is SGHTA and CDR2 is FQGTGA in the germline V gene. The CDR3 coding sequence is TGTGCCAGCAGCTCACAGGGGGGCACTGAAGCTTTCTTT. Translation: CASSSQGGTEAFF.

The rearrangement uses TRBV9 and TRBJ1-2; TRBD1 matches at 11 bases. Germline V gene data show CDR1 as SGDLS and CDR2 as YYNGEE. The CDR3 loop spans 16 amino acids. V shed 4 bases and J 1 base; nucleotides not matched to a gene: 6. CDR3 bases: TGTGCCAGCAGCCTCGGACAGGGGGCTTATAACTATGGCTACACCTTC. Translation: CASSLGQGAYNYGYTF.

The rearrangement joins TRBV4-1 to TRBJ1-6; D remains ambiguous. The germline CDR1 and CDR2 sequences are MGHRA and YSYEKL. The V end was cut by 6 bases, the J end by 0 bases, with 12 bases between. The CDR3 contains 16 residues. As DNA, the CDR3 is TGCGCCAGCAGTCCAATACCCAGCTCCTATAATTCACCCCTCCACTTT. It is translated as CASSPIPSSYNSPLHF.

This clone showed up just a few times. V usage is TRBV30 and J usage is TRBJ1-1; the D is unclear. From germline, CDR1 is GTSNPN and CDR2 SVGIG (reference sequence). Trimming took 5 bases from V and 6 from J, leaving 16 bases between them. The CDR3 has 13 amino acids. The DNA of the CDR3 is TGTGCCTGGGGGAACGGGGTGGGTGCTGAAGCTTTCTTT. This sequence encodes CAWGNGVGAEAFF.

This chain connects TRBV6-5 to TRBJ1-6; 10 nucleotides align to TRBD1. This CDR3 region has 14 residues. Germline values: CDR1 MNHEY, CDR2 SVGAGI. With 6 bases clipped from V and 9 bases from J, the junction kept 5 bases outside the gene matches. The CDR3 protein is CASSPGDRGSPLHF. The CDR3 DNA reads TGTGCCAGCAGCCCGGGGGACAGGGGTTCACCCCTCCACTTT.

This clone was seen a single time. The chain has TRBV6-6 and TRBJ2-3; D unclear. The length of the CDR3 is 12 residues. The V gene lost 5 bases and the J gene lost 0 bases, with 3 bases spanning the gap. Germline CDR1 is MNHNY and CDR2 is SVGAGI (reference sequence). Here the CDR3 reads CASSLSTDTQYF. CDR3 nucleotides: TGTGCCAGCAGTCTTAGCACAGATACGCAGTATTTT.

This sequence joins TRBV6-6 and TRBJ2-5, with D possibly matching TRBD1 (5 bases). The better agreement between TRBJ2-7 and the DNA end casts doubt on the J call. CDR1 and CDR2 (germline): MNHNY, SVGAGI (reference sequence). The CDR3 sequence is 12 residues long. The CDR3: CASSDSKYEQYF. The CDR3 coding sequence is TGTGCCAGCAGCGACAGTAAATACGAGCAGTACTTC.

The chain employs TRBV6-6 and TRBJ1-5, with 9 bases identical to TRBD1. From germline, CDR1 is MNHNY and CDR2 SVGAGI (reference sequence). With V trimmed by 6 bases and J by 5 bases, 5 bases remained unmatched. The CDR3 extends over 14 amino acids. CDR3 amino acids: CASRDTGGDQPQHF. CDR3 sequence (DNA): TGTGCCAGCAGAGACACAGGGGGCGATCAGCCCCAGCATTTT.

The J gene is TRBJ2-2, the V gene TRBV6-5; unclear D gene. Trimming took off 3 bases at V and 6 bases at J, with 11 bases between the two ends. CDR3 length: 14 amino acids. Germline V gene lookup returns CDR1 MNHEY and CDR2 SVGAGI. The CDR3 loop reads CASSYQFPPGELFF. Written as DNA, the CDR3 is TGTGCCAGCAGTTATCAGTTTCCCCCCGGGGAGCTGTTTTTT.

The rearrangement joins TRBV5-1 to TRBJ1-3, with D perhaps TRBD1 (5 bases). Germline values: CDR1 SGHRS, CDR2 YFSETQ. The CDR3 loop spans 13 amino acids. V dropped 2 bases and J dropped 4 bases, with 7 bases sitting between them. CDR3 nucleotides: TGCGCCAGCAGCTTTGGGGCGGGAAACACCATATATTTT. Amino acids: CASSFGAGNTIYF. The full variable domain, in which reference TRBV5-1 and TRBJ1-3 provide the parts outside the CDR3, is KAGVTQTPRYLIKTRGQQVTLSCSPISGHRSVSWYQQTPGQGLQFLFEYFSETQRNKGNFPGRFSGRQFSNSRSEMNVSTLELGDSALYLCASSFGAGNTIYFGEGSWLTVV.

The V and J genes are TRBV29-1 and TRBJ1-3; the D is unclear. V was shortened by 3 bases and J by 3 bases, with 9 bases between the two germline ends. Germline V lookup: CDR1 SQVTM, CDR2 ANQGSEA. This CDR3 has 13 residues. CDR3 protein: CSVDGELGNTIYF. The CDR3 DNA sequence: TGCAGCGTTGACGGGGAACTTGGAAACACCATATATTTT.

The chain combines TRBV9 with TRBJ2-5; 8 bases match TRBD2. J gave up 3 bases and V 3 bases, and 7 bases lay outside the gene matches. The CDR3 length is 15 residues. The V gene's germline CDR1 is SGDLS and CDR2 YYNGEE. The CDR3 nucleotides read TGTGCCAGCAGCGATTTTAGCGGGGTAAAAGAGACCCAGTACTTC. This codes for CASSDFSGVKETQYF.

The rearrangement links TRBV10-3 to TRBJ2-1; TRBD2 aligns across 11 bases. Germline CDR1 reads ENHRY; CDR2 reads SYGVKD. Trimming took 6 bases from V and 3 from J; bases not matched to a gene: 10. The CDR3 extends over 17 amino acids. DNA of the CDR3: TGTGCCATCAGATCGGTACTAGCGGGGGTATTCTACAATGAGCAGTTCTTC. Translated, it gives CAIRSVLAGVFYNEQFF.

This chain links TRBV6-5 with TRBJ1-1; unclear D gene. V was cut by 8 bases and J by 1 base, with 8 bases left in between. Germline-derived CDR1 and CDR2 are MNHEY and SVGAGI. The CDR3 loop spans 12 amino acids. CDR3 nucleotides: TGTGCCAGCGGAGTTGAGAACACTGAAGCTTTCTTT. It codes for CASGVENTEAFF.